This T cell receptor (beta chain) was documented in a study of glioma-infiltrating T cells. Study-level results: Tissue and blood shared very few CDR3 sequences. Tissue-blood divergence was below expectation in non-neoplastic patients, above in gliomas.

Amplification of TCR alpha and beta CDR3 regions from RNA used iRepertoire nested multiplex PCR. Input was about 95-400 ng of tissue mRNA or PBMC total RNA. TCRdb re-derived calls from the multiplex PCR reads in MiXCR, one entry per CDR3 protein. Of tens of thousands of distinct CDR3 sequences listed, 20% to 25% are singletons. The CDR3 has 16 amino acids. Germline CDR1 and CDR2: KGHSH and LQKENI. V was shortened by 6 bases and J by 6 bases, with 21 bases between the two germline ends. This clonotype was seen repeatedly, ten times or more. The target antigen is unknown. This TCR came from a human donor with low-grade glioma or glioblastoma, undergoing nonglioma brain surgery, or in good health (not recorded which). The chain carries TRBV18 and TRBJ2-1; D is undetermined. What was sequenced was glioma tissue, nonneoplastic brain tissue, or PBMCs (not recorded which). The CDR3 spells CASSPPHIGSRNEQFF. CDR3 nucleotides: TGTGCCAGCTCCCCTCCTCACATAGGGTCACGCAATGAGCAGTTCTTC.